Described below is a single T cell receptor beta chain sequence and its context. No antigen is known for it. A clone one base away is much larger, so this may be a read error. TCRdb called the PCR reads again in MiXCR, with one record for every CDR3 protein. The sample has under 650,000 distinct CDR3 sequences, around 20% seen once; the top ten hold roughly 0.83%. These data originate in a study of molecular identifiers for immune sequencing clone quantification. The CDR3 consists of 16 residues. General study findings and limits: Effector cells had over 99% of their molecules in clones above 20 RNA copies, while naive cells had under 1%.

The chain employs TRBV5-3 and TRBJ1-4, with a possible D match to TRBD1 (6 bases). TRBV5-3 is given ORF status, its function remaining uncertain. The clonotype was recovered from a human donor in good health. Some libraries in this study had Jurkat cell RNA spiked in. The specimen sequenced was naive CD8+ T cells from blood, with Jurkat cell RNA spiked in. The subset: FACS-sorted CD8+CD4-CCR7+CD45RA+ naive T cells. CDR3 sequence: CASSSDKLQGDERLFF. Here the CDR3 DNA reads TGTGCCAGCAGCTCCGATAAACTACAGGGCGACGAAAGACTGTTTTTT.